Below are 17 T cell receptor beta chains sequenced from a single sample in a study of shared clonotypes between healthy human individuals. Libraries were prepared by immunoSEQ multiplex PCR; TCRdb keeps only in-frame clonotypes and omits some of them. The data contain some 490,000 clones, roughly 80% of them singletons. Sequencing input: PBMCs. The receptor set was obtained from a woman in her thirties or forties in good health. Some clones in this sample may be carry-over from other donors' samples.

A note on this clone: This clone may be a read error of a much larger clone one base away. Within the sample, other DNA sequences also encode this same CDR3. J is TRBJ2-7 and V is TRBV28, with D uncertain. Trimming removed 2 bases at V and 4 bases at J, with 3 bases between. The CDR3 has 11 residues. The V gene's germline CDR1 is MDHEN and CDR2 SYDVKM. The CDR3 region is CASSLNYEQYF. The CDR3 region has the DNA TGTGCCAGCAGTTTAAATTACGAGCAGTACTTC.

On this clone: A single base is all that separates this from a far larger clone, so a read error is likely. The gene calls are TRBV18 and TRBJ2-2; 7 bases fit TRBD2. CDR1 and CDR2 from the germline V gene are KGHSH and LQKENI. V lost 4 bases and J lost 4; bases outside the gene matches: 12. The CDR3 has 17 amino acids. The CDR3 bases are TGTGCCAGCTCACTCCAAGTCGGCGGGAGATTCACCGGGGAGCTGTTTTTT. This codes for CASSLQVGGRFTGELFF. Supplemented by reference TRBV18 and TRBJ2-2, the full variable domain reads NAGVMQNPRHLVRRRGQEARLRCSPMKGHSHVYWYRQLPEEGLKFMVYLQKENIIDESGMPKERFSAEFPKEGPSILRIQQVVRGDSAAYFCASSLQVGGRFTGELFFGEGSRLTVL.

This chain uses TRBV27 with TRBJ2-3, with D perhaps matching TRBD1 or TRBD2 (5 bases each). The V end was cut by 8 bases, the J end by 2 bases, with 14 bases between. Germline assignment: CDR1 MNHEY and CDR2 SMNVEV (reference sequence). The CDR3 sequence is 14 residues long. CDR3 sequence reads: CASLPRDDTDTQYF. CDR3 DNA sequence: TGTGCCAGCCTTCCTCGGGACGACACAGATACGCAGTATTTT.

The J gene is TRBJ2-5, the V gene TRBV6-5; D is ambiguous. CDR3 length: 13 amino acids. V was trimmed by 4 bases and J by 1 base, leaving 7 bases between them. Germline CDR1 and CDR2: MNHEY and SVGAGI. This chain's CDR3 is CASSSWTQETQYF. Written as DNA, the CDR3 is TGTGCCAGCAGTTCTTGGACCCAAGAGACCCAGTACTTC.

V usage is TRBV5-1 and J usage is TRBJ2-1, with a weak D call TRBD2 (5 bases). CDR1 and CDR2 from the germline V gene are SGHRS and YFSETQ. Trimming removed 1 base at V and 9 bases at J, with 11 bases between. The CDR3 runs 13 residues. Here the CDR3 reads CASSLNPGSEQFF. CDR3 nucleotides: TGCGCCAGCAGCTTGAATCCGGGGTCTGAGCAGTTCTTC.

The chain is built from TRBV28 and TRBJ1-2; D remains ambiguous. The CDR3 consists of 15 residues. V gave up 3 bases and J gave up 2 bases, with 13 bases separating them. Looked up from germline, CDR1 is MDHEN and CDR2 is SYDVKM. The DNA for the CDR3 is TGTGCCAGCAGTTTCACCGGATCACTAAACTATGGCTACACCTTC. It yields the protein CASSFTGSLNYGYTF.

The J gene is TRBJ2-2, the V gene TRBV27; 10 nucleotides line up with TRBD2. Per germline, CDR1 MNHEY and CDR2 SMNVEV (reference sequence). The CDR3 covers 18 residues. Trimming cost V 2 bases and J 3 bases; bases outside gene matches: 9. The CDR3 sequence is CASSLSWPGTSDTGELFF. The CDR3 DNA sequence: TGTGCCAGCAGTTTAAGTTGGCCCGGGACTAGCGACACCGGGGAGCTGTTTTTT.

This chain joins TRBV15 and TRBJ2-3; D remains ambiguous. Germline CDR1 reads LNHNV; CDR2 reads YYDKDF (reference sequence). V was trimmed by 0 bases and J by 2 bases, leaving 12 bases between them. This CDR3 contains 16 residues. CDR3 sequence reads: CATSRDRRTPTDTQYF. The CDR3 DNA follows: TGTGCCACCAGCAGAGATCGGAGAACCCCCACAGATACGCAGTATTTT.

The CDR3 DNA reads as TGTGCCAGTAAGGGGACAGGGCGGTACGAGCAGTACTTC. This sequence encodes CASKGTGRYEQYF. The chain joins TRBV19 to TRBJ2-7; 9 bases fit TRBD1. The CDR3 runs 13 residues. Germline assignment: CDR1 LNHDA and CDR2 SQIVND (reference sequence). After removal of 7 bases from V and 4 bases from J, the junction contained 5 bases not matched to a gene.

The genes are TRBV5-1 and TRBJ1-3; D remains unclear. The CDR3 consists of 13 residues. V was shortened by 0 bases and J by 4 bases, with 5 bases between the two germline ends. CDR1 and CDR2 from the germline V gene are SGHRS and YFSETQ. CDR3: CASSLGQGNTIYF. As DNA, the CDR3 is TGCGCCAGCAGCTTGGGCCAAGGAAACACCATATATTTT.

Points on this clone: With a much larger clone just one base away, this may be a read error. This chain links TRBV4-3 with TRBJ2-3; possible D gene TRBD2, 5 bases. V lost 3 bases to trimming and J lost 1 base, with 11 bases between them. There are 15 residues in the CDR3. In germline, CDR1 is LGHNA, CDR2 YSLEER. The CDR3 DNA reads as TGCGCCAGCAGCCAGGGAGACGTCGGCACAGATACGCAGTATTTT. Residues: CASSQGDVGTDTQYF.

This rearrangement joins TRBV19 to TRBJ1-2; D unresolved. V gave up 3 bases and J gave up 5 bases, with 7 bases separating them. This CDR3 region has 12 residues. Germline CDR1 and CDR2: LNHDA and SQIVND (reference sequence). The CDR3 region has the DNA TGTGCCAGTAGTATCAATCCATATGGCTACACCTTC. It specifies CASSINPYGYTF.

V and J are TRBV7-2 and TRBJ2-5; D may match TRBD1 or TRBD2 (5 bases each). Judging by the DNA end, TRBJ2-7 fits better; the J call may be wrong. The CDR3 spans 16 residues. CDR1 and CDR2 from the germline V gene are SGHTA and FQGNSA. The CDR3, as DNA: TGTGCCAGCAGCTTAGTCGAGGGGATTGGGGCCTACGAGCAGTACTTC. Translation gives CASSLVEGIGAYEQYF.

This clone has just a few counts. The chain has TRBV27 and TRBJ1-1; D gene unclear. Trimming took 4 bases from V and 1 from J, leaving 7 bases between them. The CDR3 is 13 amino acids. The germline V gene has CDR1 MNHEY and CDR2 SMNVEV (reference sequence). The CDR3, as DNA: TGTGCCAGCAGTTCCTACAGGAACACTGAAGCTTTCTTT. It is translated as CASSSYRNTEAFF.

The rearrangement links TRBV28 to TRBJ1-2, with a possible D match to TRBD1 (5 bases). The ends were cut back, 7 bases at V and 4 bases at J, with 19 bases in the middle. The CDR3 runs 15 residues. Germline V CDR1 and CDR2: MDHEN, SYDVKM. CDR3 loop: CASTRQGAIPYGYTF. As DNA, the CDR3 is TGTGCCAGCACCCGCCAGGGAGCCATCCCCTATGGCTACACCTTC.

The chain uses TRBV19 and TRBJ2-7, with D possibly TRBD1 on 6 matching bases. Trimming left V 7 bases short and J 0 bases short, with 13 bases between. The CDR3 sequence is 14 residues long. The germline CDR1 and CDR2 sequences are LNHDA and SQIVND (reference sequence). For the CDR3, the DNA is TGTGCCAGTATGGGGGCAGGGAACTCCTACGAGCAGTACTTC. Its translation: CASMGAGNSYEQYF.

The chain is built from TRBV5-1 and TRBJ2-3; 12 bases line up with TRBD2. The CDR3 length is 16 residues. V gave up 3 bases and J gave up 4 bases; unmatched junction bases: 6. The germline gives CDR1 SGHRS, CDR2 YFSETQ. The CDR3 sequence is CASSSRLAGVSDTQYF. For the CDR3, the DNA is TGCGCCAGCAGCTCCAGACTAGCGGGAGTCTCAGATACGCAGTATTTT. Supplemented by reference TRBV5-1 and TRBJ2-3, the full variable domain reads KAGVTQTPRYLIKTRGQQVTLSCSPISGHRSVSWYQQTPGQGLQFLFEYFSETQRNKGNFPGRFSGRQFSNSRSEMNVSTLELGDSALYLCASSSRLAGVSDTQYFGPGTRLTVL.